One and the same sample provided the 19 T cell receptor beta chains below, sequenced in a study of identical twins. TCRdb analysed the 5' RACE reads with MiXCR anew, one entry per CDR3 protein. The sample includes 200,000 to 300,000 distinct CDR3 sequences, over 9.5% seen only once; the top ten take about 9.1%. Sequencing input: memory T cells sorted from blood. Receptors originate from a man between 45 and 60 years old in good health.

This clonotype was seen a handful of times. The chain links TRBV9 to TRBJ1-3; possible D gene TRBD1, 6 bases. The CDR3 runs to 16 residues. Looked up from germline, CDR1 is SGDLS and CDR2 is YYNGEE. Trimming removed 0 bases from V and 0 bases from J, with 10 bases in between. DNA of the CDR3: TGTGCCAGCAGCGTAGGGACAGAGAGCTCTGGAAACACCATATATTTT. Translated: CASSVGTESSGNTIYF. The entire variable domain, with the rest obtained from reference TRBV9 and TRBJ1-3, is as follows: DSGVTQTPKHLITATGQRVTLRCSPRSGDLSVYWYQQSLDQGLQFLIQYYNGEERAKGNILERFSAQQFPDLHSELNLSSLELGDSALYFCASSVGTESSGNTIYFGEGSWLTVV.

This clonotype was detected only a few times. The rearrangement joins TRBV20-1 to TRBJ2-5, with 12 nucleotides matching TRBD1. The CDR3 contains 14 residues. Germline-derived CDR1 and CDR2 are DFQATT and SNEGSKA (reference sequence). V lost 6 bases and J lost 4; bases outside the gene matches: 6. CDR3 protein: CSAPGTGGVETQYF. The CDR3 DNA sequence: TGCAGTGCACCCGGGACAGGGGGCGTAGAGACCCAGTACTTC.

The rearrangement joins TRBV7-2 to TRBJ2-5; TRBD2 might be the D (5 bases). The CDR3 consists of 13 residues. Trimming stripped 4 bases from V and 10 bases from J, with 16 bases between. Germline-derived CDR1 and CDR2 are SGHTA and FQGNSA. CDR3 region: CASSSDSHGSQYF. The CDR3 nucleotides are TGTGCCAGCAGCTCCGACTCACATGGGAGCCAGTACTTC.

This clonotype was observed a few times. This CDR3 is CASSVSGETEAFF. CDR3 nucleotide sequence: TGTGCCAGCAGTGTGTCAGGGGAGACTGAAGCTTTCTTT. The gene calls are TRBV6-4 and TRBJ1-1; D is perhaps TRBD1 (6 bases). With 4 bases removed from V and 5 bases from J, the gap between germline ends came to 11 bases. The CDR3 has 13 residues. Germline loops: CDR1 MRHNA, CDR2 SNTAGT.

The chain couples TRBV4-3 to TRBJ2-1; 8 bases align to TRBD2. Germline assignment: CDR1 LGHNA and CDR2 YSLEER. Trimming at V came to 0 bases and at J to 6 bases, leaving 10 bases not matched to a gene. The CDR3 covers 17 residues. The CDR3 loop is CASSQERSLAGRNEQFF. In DNA, the CDR3 is TGCGCCAGCAGCCAAGAGAGGAGCCTAGCGGGCCGCAATGAGCAGTTCTTC.

This clonotype was recorded many times. The chain links TRBV5-6 to TRBJ1-1, with TRBD1 matching over 11 bases. Trimming took 0 bases from V and 0 from J; bases not matched to a gene: 7. Per germline, CDR1 SGHDT and CDR2 YYEEEE. The CDR3 sequence is 18 residues long. The CDR3 loop reads CASSLGTGGAGMNTEAFF. The DNA of the CDR3 is TGTGCCAGCAGCTTGGGGACAGGGGGCGCGGGCATGAACACTGAAGCTTTCTTT.

This clonotype was seen ten or more times. V gene TRBV12-3 or TRBV12-4 combines with J gene TRBJ2-7, with unresolved D. Trimming left V 6 bases short and J 4 bases short, with 7 bases between. The CDR3 length is 11 residues. CDR3 in DNA: TGTGCCAGCAGGGATTTTTACGAGCAGTACTTC. Its translation: CASRDFYEQYF.

The genes are TRBV7-9 and TRBJ2-7; D gene uncertain. Germline CDR1 is SEHNR and CDR2 is FQNEAQ (reference sequence). The CDR3 loop spans 15 amino acids. V dropped 4 bases and J dropped 0 bases, with 13 bases sitting between them. The CDR3 sequence is CASSYSKTASYEQYF. The CDR3 nucleotides read TGTGCCAGCAGCTACAGCAAAACGGCCTCCTACGAGCAGTACTTC.

This chain uses TRBV28 with TRBJ2-3; TRBD2 agrees at 8 bases. The germline gives CDR1 MDHEN, CDR2 SYDVKM. Trimming at V came to 6 bases and at J to 2 bases, leaving 13 bases not matched to a gene. The CDR3 is made up of 17 amino acids. The CDR3 region has the DNA TGTGCCAGCAGCTCCGGCACTGGCGGGGGGCTCACAGATACGCAGTATTTT. It codes for CASSSGTGGGLTDTQYF.

Notes on this clonotype: A much larger clone differs from this one at a single base, so this may be a read error. The rearrangement uses TRBV25-1 and TRBJ2-7, with 7 bases fitting TRBD1. Germline CDR1 is MGHDK and CDR2 is SYGVNS. The CDR3 totals 14 residues. The CDR3 reads CVSSEWGRGYEQYF. For the CDR3, the DNA is TGTGTCAGCAGTGAATGGGGCAGGGGGTACGAGCAGTACTTC.

This clonotype was observed a few times. The rearrangement links TRBV6-2 or TRBV6-3 to TRBJ2-5, with D possibly matching TRBD1 (6 bases). Germline loops: CDR1 MNHEY, CDR2 SVGEGT. The CDR3 covers 15 residues. Trimming took off 5 bases at V and 1 base at J, with 14 bases between the two ends. The DNA for the CDR3 is TGTGCCAGCAGTGAGGACAGATATATCCAAGAGACCCAGTACTTC. It specifies CASSEDRYIQETQYF.

CDR3 sequence: CASSSADREQFF. The DNA for the CDR3 is TGTGCCAGCAGCTCAGCGGACAGGGAGCAGTTCTTC. The chain joins TRBV7-3 to TRBJ2-1; 7 bases match TRBD1. V gave up 4 bases and J gave up 10 bases; unmatched junction bases: 4. The CDR3 is made up of 12 amino acids. CDR1 and CDR2 from the germline V gene are SGHTA and FQGTGA.

Only a few counts were recorded for this clonotype. The CDR3 region is CASTWSGGPSHTGELFF. The CDR3 bases are TGTGCCAGCACCTGGTCCGGTGGCCCGAGTCACACCGGGGAGCTGTTTTTT. The chain uses TRBV27 and TRBJ2-2, with D unclear. V gave up 7 bases and J gave up 3 bases, with 21 bases separating them. Germline V gene sequence: CDR1 MNHEY, CDR2 SMNVEV (reference sequence). CDR3 length equals 17 residues.

The chain uses TRBV10-3 and TRBJ2-7; 7 bases map to TRBD2. V lost 0 bases to trimming and J lost 2 bases; unmatched junction nucleotides: 4. CDR1 is ENHRY, CDR2 SYGVKD, per germline. The CDR3 has 15 amino acids. CDR3 bases: TGTGCCATCAGTGAGTCGGCGGGAGCGACCTACGAGCAGTACTTC. Protein: CAISESAGATYEQYF.

The rearrangement uses TRBV14 and TRBJ2-7, with TRBD1 matching over 8 bases. V gave up 4 bases and J gave up 4 bases; unmatched junction bases: 3. The CDR3 runs to 13 residues. Germline-derived CDR1 and CDR2 are SGHDN and FVKESK. CDR3 coding DNA: TGTGCCAGCAGCCCGCGGGACAGGTACGAGCAGTACTTC. Protein sequence: CASSPRDRYEQYF.

This clonotype has just a few counts. The V gene is TRBV5-1, the J gene TRBJ2-3; 9 bases map to TRBD1. This CDR3 region has 18 residues. Germline trimming cut 2 bases from V and 1 base from J; bases unmatched to any gene: 11. Germline V gene sequence: CDR1 SGHRS, CDR2 YFSETQ. The CDR3 DNA reads TGCGCCAGCAGCTTTTCCGGGACAGGGCGAGGGGGCACAGATACGCAGTATTTT. This translates into CASSFSGTGRGGTDTQYF.

The V call is TRBV6-1, the J call TRBJ1-1, with a weak D call TRBD1 (5 bases). The germline CDR1 and CDR2 sequences are MNHNS and SASEGT. Trimming pared 0 bases from V and 10 bases from J, leaving 12 bases between. The CDR3 loop spans 13 amino acids. The CDR3 DNA reads as TGTGCCAGCAGTGAAGCGGAGGGGCAAAGAGCTTTCTTT. It encodes CASSEAEGQRAFF.

This clonotype was seen ten or more times. The chain carries TRBV6-5 and TRBJ1-1; 7 nucleotides agree with TRBD1. The trim removed 4 bases at V and 12 bases at J, leaving 5 bases unmatched. The V gene's germline CDR1 is MNHEY and CDR2 SVGAGI. This CDR3 has 11 amino acids. CDR3 residues: CASSSGTVPFF. For the CDR3, the DNA is TGTGCCAGCAGTTCAGGGACAGTCCCTTTCTTT.

This clonotype was seen many times. The V gene is TRBV4-1, the J gene TRBJ1-1, with D uncertain. The CDR3 spans 16 residues. Germline V gene sequence: CDR1 MGHRA, CDR2 YSYEKL. The ends were cut back, 0 bases at V and 0 bases at J, with 11 bases in the middle. CDR3 sequence reads: CASSQDLRYMNTEAFF. Written as DNA, the CDR3 is TGCGCCAGCAGCCAAGATTTGCGGTACATGAACACTGAAGCTTTCTTT.